The rows below give T cell receptor beta chains drawn from one sample of a study of T cell responses to AZD1222 COVID-19 vaccine. Method: immunoSEQ multiplex PCR; TCRdb's copy keeps in-frame clones and lacks some. This repertoire shows 130,000 to 150,000 clones, just over 90% found once; its top ten account for about 3.5%. Sequenced here: peripheral blood, sampled on day 0 of AZD1222 vaccination. These receptors originate from an adult in good health. CDR3s include the opening cysteine and the closing phenylalanine or tryptophan. The order of the fields is D gene, clone size, J gene, V gene, CDR3 protein, CDR3 DNA. D genes are given only for firm matches. Where a row states a size, it is once, few, many or the class of an expanded clone; other rows omit it.

d_gene: -
abundance: -
j_gene: TRBJ1-5
v_gene: TRBV7-2
CDR3aa: CASSLRGDNQPQHF
CDR3nt: TGTGCCAGCAGCTTAAGGGGTGACAATCAGCCCCAGCATTTT

d_gene: -
abundance: once
j_gene: TRBJ1-1
v_gene: TRBV15
CDR3aa: CATSRDRNTEAFF
CDR3nt: TGTGCCACCAGCAGAGATAGGAACACTGAAGCTTTCTTT

d_gene: -
abundance: -
j_gene: TRBJ1-6
v_gene: TRBV19
CDR3aa: CASSIGVRDSPLHF
CDR3nt: TGTGCCAGTAGTATCGGGGTCAGGGATTCACCCCTCCACTTT

d_gene: -
abundance: -
j_gene: TRBJ1-1
v_gene: TRBV9
CDR3aa: CASSVVGALTEAFF
CDR3nt: TGTGCCAGCAGCGTAGTAGGGGCGCTCACTGAAGCTTTCTTT

d_gene: -
abundance: -
j_gene: TRBJ1-1
v_gene: TRBV5-1
CDR3aa: CASSLAGALRGGMNTEAFF
CDR3nt: TGCGCCAGCAGCTTGGCCGGGGCTCTCAGAGGGGGTATGAACACTGAAGCTTTCTTT

d_gene: -
abundance: -
j_gene: TRBJ1-4
v_gene: TRBV18
CDR3aa: CASSPTGFNEKLFF
CDR3nt: TGTGCCAGCTCACCGACAGGATTTAATGAAAAACTGTTTTTT

d_gene: TRBD1
abundance: -
j_gene: TRBJ2-7
v_gene: TRBV5-6
CDR3aa: CASSSGTGGISYEQYF
CDR3nt: TGTGCCAGCAGCTCCGGGACAGGGGGCATCTCCTACGAGCAGTACTTC

d_gene: TRBD2
abundance: few
j_gene: TRBJ2-7
v_gene: TRBV9
CDR3aa: CASSVSGGFGEQYF
CDR3nt: TGTGCCAGCAGCGTTAGCGGGGGGTTTGGCGAGCAGTACTTC

d_gene: TRBD1
abundance: once
j_gene: TRBJ1-1
v_gene: TRBV11-2
CDR3aa: CASSTTTGANTEAFF
CDR3nt: TGTGCCAGCAGCACTACTACAGGGGCCAACACTGAAGCTTTCTTT

d_gene: -
abundance: -
j_gene: TRBJ1-2
v_gene: TRBV19
CDR3aa: CASSERSRYGYTF
CDR3nt: TGTGCCAGTAGCGAGAGGTCCCGCTATGGCTACACCTTC

d_gene: -
abundance: -
j_gene: TRBJ2-7
v_gene: TRBV19
CDR3aa: CASSRGTVPTYEQYF
CDR3nt: TGTGCCAGTAGTCGGGGGACAGTCCCAACCTACGAGCAGTACTTC

d_gene: -
abundance: -
j_gene: TRBJ2-7
v_gene: TRBV9
CDR3aa: CASAPEGPYEQYF
CDR3nt: TGTGCCAGCGCCCCGGAGGGACCCTACGAGCAGTACTTC

d_gene: TRBD1
abundance: -
j_gene: TRBJ1-2
v_gene: TRBV6-5
CDR3aa: CASTGGQGNYGYTF
CDR3nt: TGTGCCAGCACCGGGGGACAGGGGAACTATGGCTACACCTTC

d_gene: -
abundance: few
j_gene: TRBJ1-1
v_gene: TRBV6-5
CDR3aa: CASMDYGRVNTEAFF
CDR3nt: TGTGCCAGCATGGATTACGGACGGGTTAACACTGAAGCTTTCTTT

d_gene: -
abundance: -
j_gene: TRBJ2-7
v_gene: TRBV5-4
CDR3aa: CASRPSVNSYEQYF
CDR3nt: TGTGCCAGCAGACCTAGCGTTAATTCCTACGAGCAGTACTTC

d_gene: TRBD1
abundance: -
j_gene: TRBJ1-4
v_gene: TRBV4-2
CDR3aa: CASSQADGTGGEKLFF
CDR3nt: TGTGCCAGCAGCCAAGCGGACGGGACAGGGGGTGAAAAACTGTTTTTT

d_gene: -
abundance: -
j_gene: TRBJ1-2
v_gene: TRBV19
CDR3aa: CASSLRTSYGYTF
CDR3nt: TGTGCCAGTAGTTTAAGGACATCCTATGGCTACACCTTC

d_gene: -
abundance: -
j_gene: TRBJ1-4
v_gene: TRBV12-5
CDR3aa: CASGLVTGPINEKLFF
CDR3nt: TGTGCTAGTGGTTTGGTAACAGGACCTATTAATGAAAAACTGTTTTTT

d_gene: TRBD2
abundance: -
j_gene: TRBJ2-3
v_gene: TRBV7-3
CDR3aa: CASSTSGRPMDTQYF
CDR3nt: TGTGCCAGCAGCACTAGCGGCCGACCTATGGATACGCAGTATTTT

d_gene: -
abundance: -
j_gene: TRBJ1-1
v_gene: TRBV2
CDR3aa: CASRPIWDNTEAFF
CDR3nt: TGTGCCAGCAGGCCCATCTGGGACAACACTGAAGCTTTCTTT

d_gene: TRBD1
abundance: -
j_gene: TRBJ1-3
v_gene: TRBV29-1
CDR3aa: CSVGTGRNTIYF
CDR3nt: TGCAGCGTGGGGACAGGAAGAAACACCATATATTTT

d_gene: -
abundance: -
j_gene: TRBJ2-1
v_gene: TRBV11-3
CDR3aa: CASSLVGGRLSYNEQFF
CDR3nt: TGTGCCAGCAGCTTAGTAGGGGGGCGGTTGTCCTACAATGAGCAGTTCTTC

d_gene: TRBD2
abundance: -
j_gene: TRBJ2-7
v_gene: TRBV7-2
CDR3aa: CASSLLADPLRYEQYF
CDR3nt: TGTGCCAGCAGCTTACTAGCGGACCCACTAAGGTACGAGCAGTACTTC

d_gene: TRBD2
abundance: once
j_gene: TRBJ2-1
v_gene: TRBV19
CDR3aa: CASKPSGSNEQFF
CDR3nt: TGTGCCAGTAAGCCTAGCGGGAGTAATGAGCAGTTCTTC

d_gene: -
abundance: -
j_gene: TRBJ2-5
v_gene: TRBV5-4
CDR3aa: CASSTLGASYQETQYF
CDR3nt: TGTGCCAGCAGCACCTTAGGAGCCTCGTACCAAGAGACCCAGTACTTC

d_gene: -
abundance: -
j_gene: TRBJ1-1
v_gene: TRBV29-1
CDR3aa: CSVENQAGDTEAFF
CDR3nt: TGCAGCGTTGAAAACCAGGCTGGGGATACTGAAGCTTTCTTT

d_gene: -
abundance: -
j_gene: TRBJ1-6
v_gene: TRBV21-1
CDR3aa: CASSKAERGVVNSPLHF
CDR3nt: TGTGCCAGCAGCAAAGCCGAACGGGGAGTCGTTAATTCACCCCTCCACTTT

d_gene: -
abundance: -
j_gene: TRBJ1-1
v_gene: TRBV6-4
CDR3aa: CASRQGGGTEAFF
CDR3nt: TGTGCCAGCAGACAGGGTGGAGGGACTGAAGCTTTCTTT

d_gene: -
abundance: -
j_gene: TRBJ2-2
v_gene: TRBV19
CDR3aa: CASSLGRDNGELFF
CDR3nt: TGTGCCAGTAGTCTCGGCAGGGACAATGGGGAGCTGTTTTTT

d_gene: TRBD1
abundance: -
j_gene: TRBJ1-1
v_gene: TRBV20-1
CDR3aa: CSASDRDAAFF
CDR3nt: TGCAGTGCTTCCGACAGGGATGCAGCTTTCTTT

d_gene: -
abundance: once
j_gene: TRBJ1-5
v_gene: TRBV10-1
CDR3aa: CASPPGWGIHNQPQHF
CDR3nt: TGCGCCAGCCCTCCAGGATGGGGGATTCACAATCAGCCCCAGCATTTT

d_gene: -
abundance: -
j_gene: TRBJ1-3
v_gene: TRBV4-1
CDR3aa: CASSQVRGIGNTIYF
CDR3nt: TGCGCCAGCAGCCAAGTGAGGGGTATAGGAAACACCATATATTTT

d_gene: -
abundance: -
j_gene: TRBJ2-7
v_gene: TRBV13
CDR3aa: CASRRVGSYEQYF
CDR3nt: TGTGCCAGCAGGAGGGTTGGTAGCTACGAGCAGTACTTC

d_gene: TRBD1
abundance: few
j_gene: TRBJ1-6
v_gene: TRBV5-1
CDR3aa: CASSLGQDVTPLHF
CDR3nt: TGCGCCAGCAGCTTAGGACAGGATGTAACACCCCTCCACTTT

d_gene: TRBD1
abundance: -
j_gene: TRBJ1-2
v_gene: TRBV5-1
CDR3aa: CASSARDSDYGYTF
CDR3nt: TGCGCCAGCAGCGCGAGGGACAGCGACTATGGCTACACCTTC

d_gene: TRBD1
abundance: -
j_gene: TRBJ1-4
v_gene: TRBV27
CDR3aa: CASNRQGASEKLFF
CDR3nt: TGTGCCAGCAACCGCCAGGGGGCGTCTGAAAAACTGTTTTTT

d_gene: -
abundance: -
j_gene: TRBJ2-5
v_gene: TRBV19
CDR3aa: CASSIDLEEETQYF
CDR3nt: TGTGCCAGTAGTATAGATCTTGAGGAAGAGACCCAGTACTTC

d_gene: TRBD2
abundance: -
j_gene: TRBJ2-1
v_gene: TRBV30
CDR3aa: CAWKERRGSYNEQFF
CDR3nt: TGTGCCTGGAAGGAAAGGCGGGGGTCATACAATGAGCAGTTCTTC

d_gene: -
abundance: -
j_gene: TRBJ1-1
v_gene: TRBV2
CDR3aa: CASSEGMEAFF
CDR3nt: TGTGCCAGCAGTGAGGGTATGGAAGCTTTCTTT

d_gene: -
abundance: -
j_gene: TRBJ1-2
v_gene: TRBV7-2
CDR3aa: CASSLSPIYGYTF
CDR3nt: TGTGCCAGCAGCTTAAGCCCTATCTATGGCTACACCTTC

d_gene: -
abundance: once
j_gene: TRBJ1-4
v_gene: TRBV5-1
CDR3aa: CASSLRQSRGEKLFF
CDR3nt: TGCGCCAGCAGCTTGAGACAAAGCCGGGGGGAAAAACTGTTTTTT

d_gene: -
abundance: once
j_gene: TRBJ1-1
v_gene: TRBV5-8
CDR3aa: CASSFDYGGAGNTEAFF
CDR3nt: TGTGCCAGCAGCTTCGATTATGGTGGGGCCGGGAACACTGAAGCTTTCTTT

d_gene: TRBD1
abundance: -
j_gene: TRBJ1-5
v_gene: TRBV19
CDR3aa: CASRRTGGGVNQPQHF
CDR3nt: TGTGCCAGTCGACGAACAGGGGGTGGTGTAAATCAGCCCCAGCATTTT

d_gene: TRBD1
abundance: few
j_gene: TRBJ1-6
v_gene: TRBV3-1/TRBV3-2
CDR3aa: CASSQDRGTGSDSPLHF
CDR3nt: TGTGCCAGCAGCCAAGATAGGGGGACAGGGTCCGATTCACCCCTCCACTTT

d_gene: -
abundance: -
j_gene: TRBJ1-3
v_gene: TRBV18
CDR3aa: CASSPGSRAGNTIYF
CDR3nt: TGTGCCAGCTCACCGGGGAGCCGGGCCGGAAACACCATATATTTT

d_gene: -
abundance: -
j_gene: TRBJ1-1
v_gene: TRBV3-1/TRBV3-2
CDR3aa: CASSQGGAALEAFF
CDR3nt: TGTGCCAGCAGCCAAGGGGGGGCAGCCCTTGAAGCTTTCTTT

d_gene: TRBD2
abundance: -
j_gene: TRBJ2-7
v_gene: TRBV5-4
CDR3aa: CASSTAAGGDEQYF
CDR3nt: TGTGCCAGCAGCACCGCAGCGGGAGGGGACGAGCAGTACTTC

d_gene: -
abundance: -
j_gene: TRBJ2-6
v_gene: TRBV11-2
CDR3aa: CASSNWARDSGANVLTF
CDR3nt: TGTGCCAGCAGCAACTGGGCGCGAGACTCTGGGGCCAACGTCCTGACTTTC

d_gene: -
abundance: -
j_gene: TRBJ1-2
v_gene: TRBV4-2
CDR3aa: CASSPRQDREHGYTF
CDR3nt: TGTGCCAGCAGCCCCCGACAGGATAGAGAGCATGGCTACACCTTC

d_gene: -
abundance: -
j_gene: TRBJ1-4
v_gene: TRBV6-5
CDR3aa: CASTALTTNEKLFF
CDR3nt: TGTGCCAGCACGGCGCTAACAACTAATGAAAAACTGTTTTTT

d_gene: -
abundance: once
j_gene: TRBJ2-7
v_gene: TRBV7-2
CDR3aa: CASSSFLRGGSYEQYF
CDR3nt: TGTGCCAGCAGCTCTTTCTTACGGGGAGGCTCCTACGAGCAGTACTTC

d_gene: TRBD1
abundance: once
j_gene: TRBJ1-4
v_gene: TRBV3-1/TRBV3-2
CDR3aa: CASSQGGGAYEKLFF
CDR3nt: TGTGCCAGCAGCCAAGGAGGGGGCGCTTATGAAAAACTGTTTTTT

d_gene: -
abundance: -
j_gene: TRBJ1-2
v_gene: TRBV5-1
CDR3aa: CASSSGGHGYTF
CDR3nt: TGCGCCAGCAGCTCGGGGGGACATGGCTACACCTTC

d_gene: -
abundance: -
j_gene: TRBJ1-4
v_gene: TRBV3-1/TRBV3-2
CDR3aa: CASSIQGRRGEKLFF
CDR3nt: TGTGCCAGCAGCATTCAGGGGCGCCGAGGAGAAAAACTGTTTTTT

d_gene: TRBD1
abundance: -
j_gene: TRBJ1-1
v_gene: TRBV6-5
CDR3aa: CASSLTGGWTEAFF
CDR3nt: TGTGCCAGCAGCTTGACAGGGGGATGGACTGAAGCTTTCTTT